This T cell receptor (beta chain) was sequenced in a study of high-grade serous ovarian cancer treatment subgroups (dated by TCRdb to the early 2020s). As for the study more broadly: Sequencing yielded a mean of roughly 14,000 reads and around 7,000 unique TCR beta rearrangements per sample. TCR beta repertoires were profiled in patients with high-grade serous ovarian cancer who were grouped, under a laparoscopic triage algorithm, by complete gross resection or by neoadjuvant chemotherapy response. A cohort of 30 patients was included: about 10 with no residual disease after primary surgery (R0), about 10 who were excellent NACT responders, and about 10 who were poor NACT responders. Each patient contributed one primary tumor and two metastatic tumor samples, giving 90 samples in total. The full study reports these points: Repertoire similarity ranging from roughly 0.1 to 0.79 was observed between tumors from the same patient, whereas almost no similarity was observed between different patients. Bulk tumor TCR sequencing lacked spatial information, limiting insight into HGSC tumor complexity and diversity. TCR clonal relatedness showed a positive correlation with neoantigen level and a trend toward positive correlation with copy number variation and mutation load from whole-genome sequencing. The TCR repertoire analyses centered on CDR3, leaving CDR1 and CDR2 unanalyzed.

CDR1 is given as MDHEN and CDR2 as SYDVKM, both from the germline V gene. Trimming takes 2 bases off V and 3 bases off J; junction bases not matched to a gene: 15. The CDR3, from cysteine to phenylalanine, totals 18 residues. The only DNA kept is the CDR3, 54 bases in frame from the first base. Tumor samples were collected prior to definitive surgery or chemotherapy. Genomic DNA extraction was performed by the MD Anderson Biospecimen Extraction Resource, and TCR sequencing was carried out by the MD Anderson Cancer Genomics Laboratory. The 100 or so tumor samples were subjected to high-throughput TCR profiling using ImmunoSEQ. The paper's data handling went like this. The repertoire diversity metrics included richness (unique productive sequences), clonality, evenness and relatedness, and the Bhattacharyya coefficient was used to measure similarity between samples. A sensitivity analysis that removed TCRs with fewer than two reads produced consistent conclusions. Imported from immuneACCESS, the table was reduced by TCRdb to in-frame sequences with V and J called. These copies leave out some clones; in studies compared against another copy, an unresolved V gene accounts for under half, and the cause of the remainder is not known. From that table come the V and J calls and clone size; the DNA was used to work out D and trimming. The sample contains 250 to 350 clones, approximately 78% of them found a single time. The top ten clones comprise about 15% of the sample.

For this clone: Its antigen has not been determined. Base qualities are not recorded, but no much larger clone differs from it by a single base.

This TCR came from a human donor with high-grade serous ovarian cancer. The chain is encoded by TRBV28 joined to TRBJ2-7, and 8 junction bases match TRBD2. The source material was tumor tissue. The DNA is as follows: TGTGCCAGCAGTTTAGAGTTTGTTGGGGGACTAGTCGTCTACGAGCAGTACTTC. This gives the protein CASSLEFVGGLVVYEQYF.